Only a few counts were recorded for the clone carrying this T cell receptor beta chain. Its antigen remains unidentified. CDR1 ENHRY and CDR2 SYGVKD come from the germline V gene. CDR3 length: 16 amino acids. J gave up 7 bases and V 7 bases, and 16 bases lay outside the gene matches. This sample's TCRbeta library carried unique molecular identifier barcodes. From the PCR reads, TCRdb called clonotypes with MiXCR, one entry per CDR3 protein. The repertoire holds about 600,000 distinct CDR3 sequences, with 10% to 15% as singletons. These data belong to a study of T-cell reconstitution after alpha-beta-depleted transplantation in children. General study results and limits: Newly generated T cells supplied most T-cell counts and diversity one year post-transplant. Some patients' high day-60 TCRbeta diversity was attributed to recipient cells surviving conditioning.

The V and J genes are TRBV10-3 and TRBJ2-1, with 7 bases identical to TRBD2. This sequence originates from a male patient under 18 who had a stem cell transplant for acute myeloid leukemia, so the T cells may come from the graft donor. Sequencing was performed on PBMCs, mostly from graft donor cells, taken 360 days after TCRalphabeta/CD19-depleted stem cell transplant. The CDR3 nucleotides are TGTGCCATCACCTTGGGACTACCGAGTTTAGGGAATGAGCAGTTCTTC. Protein: CAITLGLPSLGNEQFF.